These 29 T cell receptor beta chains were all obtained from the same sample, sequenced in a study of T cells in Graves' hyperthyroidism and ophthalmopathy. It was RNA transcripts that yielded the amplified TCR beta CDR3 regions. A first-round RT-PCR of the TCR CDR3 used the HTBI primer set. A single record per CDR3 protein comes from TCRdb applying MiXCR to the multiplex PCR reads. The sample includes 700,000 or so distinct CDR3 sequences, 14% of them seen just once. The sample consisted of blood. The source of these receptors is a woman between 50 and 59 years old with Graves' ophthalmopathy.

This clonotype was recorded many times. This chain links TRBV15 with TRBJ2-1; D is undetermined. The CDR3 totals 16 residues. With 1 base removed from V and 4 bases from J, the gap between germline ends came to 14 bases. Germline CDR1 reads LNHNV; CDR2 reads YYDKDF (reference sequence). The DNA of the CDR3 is TGTGCCACCAGCAGAGTAGGGAACGGAGTGTACAATGAGCAGTTCTTC. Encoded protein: CATSRVGNGVYNEQFF.

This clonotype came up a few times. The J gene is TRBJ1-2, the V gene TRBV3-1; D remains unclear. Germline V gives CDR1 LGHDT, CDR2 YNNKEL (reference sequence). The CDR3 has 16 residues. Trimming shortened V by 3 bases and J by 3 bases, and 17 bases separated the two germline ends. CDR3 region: CASSHCWTVLDYGYTF. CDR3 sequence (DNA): TGTGCCAGCAGCCACTGTTGGACCGTACTTGACTATGGCTACACCTTC.

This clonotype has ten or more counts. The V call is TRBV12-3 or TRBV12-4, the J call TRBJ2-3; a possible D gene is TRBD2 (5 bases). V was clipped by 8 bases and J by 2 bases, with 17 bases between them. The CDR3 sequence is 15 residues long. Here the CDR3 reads CASAPVAGPTDTQYF. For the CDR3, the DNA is TGTGCCAGCGCCCCCGTGGCGGGCCCCACAGATACGCAGTATTTT.

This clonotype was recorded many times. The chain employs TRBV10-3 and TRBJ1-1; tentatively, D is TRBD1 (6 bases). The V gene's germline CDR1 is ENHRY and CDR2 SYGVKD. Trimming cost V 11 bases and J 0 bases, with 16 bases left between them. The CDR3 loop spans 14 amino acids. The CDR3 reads CALRDTELNTEAFF. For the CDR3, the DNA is TGTGCCCTACGGGACACTGAGTTGAACACTGAAGCTTTCTTT.

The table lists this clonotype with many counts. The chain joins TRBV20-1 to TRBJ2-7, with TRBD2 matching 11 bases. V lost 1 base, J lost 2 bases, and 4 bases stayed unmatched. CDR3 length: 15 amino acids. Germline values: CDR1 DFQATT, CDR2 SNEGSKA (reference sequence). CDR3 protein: CSARGGLAGPYEQYF. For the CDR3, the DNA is TGCAGTGCTAGAGGAGGACTAGCGGGCCCCTACGAGCAGTACTTC.

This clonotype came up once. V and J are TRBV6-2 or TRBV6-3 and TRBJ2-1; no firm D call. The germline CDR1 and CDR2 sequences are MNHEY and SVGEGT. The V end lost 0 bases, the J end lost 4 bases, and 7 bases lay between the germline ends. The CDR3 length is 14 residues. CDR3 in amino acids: CASSYSKAYNEQFF. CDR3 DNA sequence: TGTGCCAGCAGTTACTCGAAGGCTTACAATGAGCAGTTCTTC.

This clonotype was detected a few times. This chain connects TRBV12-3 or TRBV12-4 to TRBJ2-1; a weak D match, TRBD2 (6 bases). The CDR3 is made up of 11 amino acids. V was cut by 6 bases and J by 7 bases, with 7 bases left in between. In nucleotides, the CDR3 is TGTGCCAGCAGGGGGACTAATGAGCAGTTCTTC. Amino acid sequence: CASRGTNEQFF.

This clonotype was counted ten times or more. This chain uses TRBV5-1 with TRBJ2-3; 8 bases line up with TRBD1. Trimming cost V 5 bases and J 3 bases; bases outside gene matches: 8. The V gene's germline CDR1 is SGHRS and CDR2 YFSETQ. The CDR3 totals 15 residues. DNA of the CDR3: TGCGCCAGCAGGGATTCGGGACAGGCTACAGATACGCAGTATTTT. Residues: CASRDSGQATDTQYF.

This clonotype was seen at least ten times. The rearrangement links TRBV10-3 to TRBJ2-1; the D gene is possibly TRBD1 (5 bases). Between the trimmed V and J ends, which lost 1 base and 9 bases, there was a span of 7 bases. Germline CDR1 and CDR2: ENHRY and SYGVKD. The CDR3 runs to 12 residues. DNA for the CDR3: TGTGCCATCAGTGAGTTTAGGGGTGAGCAGTTCTTC. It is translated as CAISEFRGEQFF.

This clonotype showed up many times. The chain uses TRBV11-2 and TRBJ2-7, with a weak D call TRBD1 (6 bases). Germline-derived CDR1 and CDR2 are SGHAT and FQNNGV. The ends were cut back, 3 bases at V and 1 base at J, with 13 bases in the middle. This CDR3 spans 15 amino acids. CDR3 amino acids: CASSFRDTSSYEQYF. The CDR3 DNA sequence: TGTGCCAGCAGCTTCCGGGACACATCATCCTACGAGCAGTACTTC.

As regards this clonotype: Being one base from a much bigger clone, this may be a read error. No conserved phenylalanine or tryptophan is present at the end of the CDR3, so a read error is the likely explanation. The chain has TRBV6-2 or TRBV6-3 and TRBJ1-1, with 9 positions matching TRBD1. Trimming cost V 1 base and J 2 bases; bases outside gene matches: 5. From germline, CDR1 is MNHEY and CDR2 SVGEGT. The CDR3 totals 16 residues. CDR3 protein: CASSYLTGGHNTEAFS. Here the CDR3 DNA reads TGTGCCAGCAGTTACTTAACAGGGGGCCATAACACTGAAGCTTTCTCT.

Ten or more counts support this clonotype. The CDR3 here is CASSLVASNTGELFF. The CDR3 DNA follows: TGTGCCAGCAGCTTAGTCGCGTCGAACACCGGGGAGCTGTTTTTT. V usage is TRBV7-3 and J usage is TRBJ2-2; no firm D call. This CDR3 spans 15 amino acids. Germline loops: CDR1 SGHTA, CDR2 FQGTGA. Trimming removed 2 bases at V and 0 bases at J, with 7 bases between.

This CDR3 is CASSPGRVETQFF. The CDR3 nucleotides read TGTGCCAGTAGTCCCGGAAGAGTGGAGACCCAGTTCTTC. The gene calls are TRBV19 and TRBJ2-5; no reliable D call. The DNA end is more similar to TRBJ2-1, so the J call may be wrong. This CDR3 has 13 residues. CDR1 and CDR2 (germline): LNHDA, SQIVND (reference sequence).

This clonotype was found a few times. This CDR3 reads CASTLTVNYGYTF. The CDR3 DNA is TGTGCCAGCACCCTGACAGTTAACTATGGCTACACCTTC. The rearrangement links TRBV28 to TRBJ1-2; D is perhaps TRBD1 (5 bases). The CDR3 consists of 13 residues. V dropped 7 bases and J dropped 1 base, with 10 bases sitting between them. Germline lookup yields CDR1 MDHEN and CDR2 SYDVKM.

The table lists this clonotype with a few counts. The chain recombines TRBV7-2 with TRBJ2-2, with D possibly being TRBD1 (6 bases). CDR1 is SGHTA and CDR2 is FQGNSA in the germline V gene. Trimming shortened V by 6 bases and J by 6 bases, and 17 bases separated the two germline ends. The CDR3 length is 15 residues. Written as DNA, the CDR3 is TGTGCCAGCAGTTTTACAGGGTCCCTCGCCGGGGAGCTGTTTTTT. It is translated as CASSFTGSLAGELFF.

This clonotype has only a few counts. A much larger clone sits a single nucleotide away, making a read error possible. The CDR3, as DNA: TGTGCCAGCAGTTTTCAGGGTGGCGAGCAGTGCTTC. Residues: CASSFQGGEQCF. The V gene is TRBV12-3 or TRBV12-4, the J gene TRBJ2-7; perhaps TRBD1 as D (5 bases). The length of the CDR3 is 12 residues.

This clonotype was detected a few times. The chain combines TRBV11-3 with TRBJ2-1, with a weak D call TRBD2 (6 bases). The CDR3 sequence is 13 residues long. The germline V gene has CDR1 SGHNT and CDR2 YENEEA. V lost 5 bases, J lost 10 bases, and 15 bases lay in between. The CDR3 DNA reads TGTGCCAGCAGCCTTTCCCCCGGGAGAGAGCAGTTCTTC. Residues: CASSLSPGREQFF.

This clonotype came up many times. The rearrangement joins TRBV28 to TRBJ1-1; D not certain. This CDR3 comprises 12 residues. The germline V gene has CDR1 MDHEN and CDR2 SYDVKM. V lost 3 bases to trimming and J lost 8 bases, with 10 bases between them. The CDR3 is CASSLSGREAFF. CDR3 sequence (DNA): TGTGCCAGCAGTTTGTCCGGGCGCGAAGCTTTCTTT.

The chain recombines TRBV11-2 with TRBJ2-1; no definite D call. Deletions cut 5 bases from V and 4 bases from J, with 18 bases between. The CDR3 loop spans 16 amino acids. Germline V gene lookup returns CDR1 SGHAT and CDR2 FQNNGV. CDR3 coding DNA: TGTGCCAGCAGCCCGAATCTAGGGCCTACTTACAATGAGCAGTTCTTC. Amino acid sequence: CASSPNLGPTYNEQFF.

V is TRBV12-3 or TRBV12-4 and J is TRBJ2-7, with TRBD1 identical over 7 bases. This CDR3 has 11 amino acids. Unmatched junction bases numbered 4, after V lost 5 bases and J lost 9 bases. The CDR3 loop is CASSPDRAQYF. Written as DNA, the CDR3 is TGTGCCAGCAGTCCAGACAGGGCGCAGTACTTC.

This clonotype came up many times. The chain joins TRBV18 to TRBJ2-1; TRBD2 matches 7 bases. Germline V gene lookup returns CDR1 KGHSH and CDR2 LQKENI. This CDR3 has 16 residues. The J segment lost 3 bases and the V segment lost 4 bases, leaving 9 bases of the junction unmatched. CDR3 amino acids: CASSQASGLNYNEQFF. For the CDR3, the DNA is TGTGCCAGCTCACAGGCCTCGGGACTAAACTACAATGAGCAGTTCTTC.

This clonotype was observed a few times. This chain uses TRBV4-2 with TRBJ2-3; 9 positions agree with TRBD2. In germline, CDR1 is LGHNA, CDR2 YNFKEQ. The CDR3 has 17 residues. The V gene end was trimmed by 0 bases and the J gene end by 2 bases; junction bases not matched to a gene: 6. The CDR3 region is CASSQDLGLAYTDTQYF. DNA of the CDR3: TGTGCCAGCAGCCAAGATCTGGGACTAGCCTACACAGATACGCAGTATTTT.

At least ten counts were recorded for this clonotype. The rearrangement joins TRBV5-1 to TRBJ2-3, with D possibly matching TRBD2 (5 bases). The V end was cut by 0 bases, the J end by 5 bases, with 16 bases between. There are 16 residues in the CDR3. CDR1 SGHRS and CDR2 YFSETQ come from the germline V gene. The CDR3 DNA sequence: TGCGCCAGCAGCTTGGGTATTAGCGCACAAGGAGATACGCAGTATTTT. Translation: CASSLGISAQGDTQYF.

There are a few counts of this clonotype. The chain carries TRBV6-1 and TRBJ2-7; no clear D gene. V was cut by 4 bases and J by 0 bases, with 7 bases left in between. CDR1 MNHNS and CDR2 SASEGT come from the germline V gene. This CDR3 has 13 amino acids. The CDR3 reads CASSGTLSYEQYF. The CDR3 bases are TGTGCCAGCAGTGGAACCCTCTCCTACGAGCAGTACTTC.

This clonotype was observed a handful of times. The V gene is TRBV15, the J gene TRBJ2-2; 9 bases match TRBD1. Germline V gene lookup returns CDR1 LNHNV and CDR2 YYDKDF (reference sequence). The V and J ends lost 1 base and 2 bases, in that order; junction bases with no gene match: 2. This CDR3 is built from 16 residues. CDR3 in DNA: TGTGCCACCAGCAGAGGGACAGGGGCTAACACCGGGGAGCTGTTTTTT. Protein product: CATSRGTGANTGELFF.

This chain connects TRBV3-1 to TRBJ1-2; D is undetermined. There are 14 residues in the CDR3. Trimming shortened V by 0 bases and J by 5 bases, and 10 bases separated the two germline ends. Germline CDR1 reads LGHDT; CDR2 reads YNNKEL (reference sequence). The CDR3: CASSQDSRRYGYTF. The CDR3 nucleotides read TGTGCCAGCAGCCAAGATTCCAGGCGGTATGGCTACACCTTC.

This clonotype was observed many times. CDR3 sequence (DNA): TGTGCCAGCAGTGTCGGCGGGAGGGCCGGGAATGAGCAGTTCTTC. Translation: CASSVGGRAGNEQFF. The chain is built from TRBV2 and TRBJ2-1; 9 bases match TRBD2. Germline CDR1 reads SNHLY; CDR2 reads FYNNEI. This CDR3 comprises 15 residues. V was pared by 4 bases and J by 7 bases, with 8 bases of the junction left unmatched.

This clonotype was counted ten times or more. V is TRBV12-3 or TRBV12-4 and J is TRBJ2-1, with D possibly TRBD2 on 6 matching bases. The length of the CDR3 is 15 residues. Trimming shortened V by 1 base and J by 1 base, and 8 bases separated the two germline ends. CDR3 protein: CASSLDGRSYNEQFF. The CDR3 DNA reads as TGTGCCAGCAGTTTAGACGGGAGATCCTACAATGAGCAGTTCTTC.

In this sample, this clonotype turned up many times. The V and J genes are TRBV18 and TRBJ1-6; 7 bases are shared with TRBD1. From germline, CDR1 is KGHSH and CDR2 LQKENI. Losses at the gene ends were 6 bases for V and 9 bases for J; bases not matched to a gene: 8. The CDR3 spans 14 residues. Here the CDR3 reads CASSRDSLVSPLHF. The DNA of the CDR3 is TGTGCCAGCTCCCGGGACAGTTTGGTTTCACCCCTCCACTTT.